Listed here are 14 T cell receptor beta chains from one sample, sequenced in a study of T cells in Graves' hyperthyroidism and ophthalmopathy (dated by TCRdb to the late 2010s). Libraries were made using multiplex PCR. Instrument used: Illumina HiSeq 2000. TCR beta CDR3 regions were amplified from RNA transcripts. For the first round of RT-PCR on the TCR CDR3, the HTBI primer set was used together with the Qiagen OneStep RT-PCR kit. TCRdb passed the public sequencing reads through fastp at Q25 and MiXCR, retaining productive beta sequences. Each entry is one CDR3 protein sequence, shown with its most common DNA and genes. The sample records 500,000 to 600,000 distinct CDR3 sequences, roughly 21% of which are singletons. The leading ten clones occupy over 45% of the sample. The source material was blood. The receptors originated from a man between 35 and 55 years old with Graves' ophthalmopathy.

In this sample, this clonotype turned up many times. The gene calls are TRBV27 and TRBJ2-2, with 9 bases lining up with TRBD2. V gave up 1 base and J gave up 0 bases; unmatched junction bases: 9. Germline V lookup: CDR1 MNHEY, CDR2 SMNVEV (reference sequence). The CDR3 is 19 residues long. Here the CDR3 reads CASSLYATSGSSNTGELFF. CDR3 bases: TGTGCCAGCAGTTTATACGCGACTAGCGGATCTTCGAACACCGGGGAGCTGTTTTTT.

This clonotype occurred a few times. The chain recombines TRBV28 with TRBJ2-6, with D hard to call. Deletions cut 7 bases from V and 0 bases from J, with 7 bases between. CDR3 length: 14 residues. Germline CDR1 reads MDHEN; CDR2 reads SYDVKM. The CDR3 bases are TGTGCCAGCAACGTAGGCTCTGGGGCCAACGTCCTGACTTTC. Amino acid sequence: CASNVGSGANVLTF.

This clonotype was seen repeatedly, ten times or more. The genes are TRBV11-2 and TRBJ2-7; no reliable D call. CDR1 SGHAT and CDR2 FQNNGV come from the germline V gene. The CDR3 runs 14 residues. Trimming left V 0 bases short and J 6 bases short, with 12 bases between. CDR3 bases: TGTGCCAGCAGCTTAGATCTAGGCGGAAGCGAGCAGTACTTC. Protein sequence: CASSLDLGGSEQYF.

This clonotype was counted between two and nine times. The chain couples TRBV6-1 to TRBJ2-1, with no clear D. Germline loops: CDR1 MNHNS, CDR2 SASEGT. The CDR3 spans 13 residues. V shed 3 bases and J shed 9 bases, with 12 bases lying between them. The CDR3 loop reads CASSEASNREQFF. CDR3 nucleotides: TGTGCCAGCAGTGAGGCCAGTAACCGTGAGCAGTTCTTC.

This clonotype was observed at least ten times. The V and J genes are TRBV28 and TRBJ2-3; D perhaps matches TRBD2 (6 bases). From germline, CDR1 is MDHEN and CDR2 SYDVKM. Trimming took 5 bases from V and 12 from J, leaving 15 bases between them. The CDR3 covers 12 residues. The CDR3 sequence is CASSPETSTQYF. Here the CDR3 DNA reads TGTGCCAGCAGTCCCGAGACTAGTACACAGTATTTT.

This chain connects TRBV4-2 to TRBJ2-1; TRBD2 agrees at 7 bases. Losses at the gene ends were 4 bases for V and 0 bases for J; bases not matched to a gene: 6. Germline V gives CDR1 LGHNA, CDR2 YNFKEQ. The CDR3 is made up of 16 amino acids. The CDR3 DNA reads TGTGCCAGCAGCCGAACTAGCGCGAGCTCCTACAATGAGCAGTTCTTC. It codes for CASSRTSASSYNEQFF.

This clonotype was observed a few times. J is TRBJ1-4 and V is TRBV28; perhaps TRBD1 as D (5 bases). CDR3 size: 14 residues. The V gene's germline CDR1 is MDHEN and CDR2 SYDVKM. Deletions cut 6 bases from V and 0 bases from J, with 8 bases between. The chain's CDR3 is CASSRGSTNEKLFF. Here the CDR3 DNA reads TGTGCCAGCAGCCGGGGGTCAACTAATGAAAAACTGTTTTTT. The full variable domain, its missing parts supplied by reference TRBV28 and TRBJ1-4, is DVKVTQSSRYLVKRTGEKVFLECVQDMDHENMFWYRQDPGLGLRLIYFSYDVKMKEKGDIPEGYSVSREKKERFSLILESASTNQTSMYLCASSRGSTNEKLFFGSGTQLSVL.

This clonotype is a singleton in its sample. V and J are TRBV10-1 and TRBJ2-1; 9 bases fit TRBD2. V lost 3 bases, J lost 6 bases, and 6 bases stayed unmatched. In germline, CDR1 is WNHNN, CDR2 SYGVQD (reference sequence). The CDR3 sequence is 15 residues long. CDR3 residues: CASSEFQRGANEQFF. As DNA, the CDR3 is TGCGCCAGCAGTGAATTTCAGCGGGGGGCCAATGAGCAGTTCTTC.

This clonotype was seen ten or more times. V gene TRBV28 combines with J gene TRBJ2-5; 10 bases match TRBD2. Per germline, CDR1 MDHEN and CDR2 SYDVKM. The junction had 14 bases not matched to a gene; V was cut back by 11 bases and J by 2 bases. This CDR3 has 16 residues. CDR3 bases: TGTGCCGGATCCGGGAGGGGGACTAGCGTTCAAGAGACCCAGTACTTC. Protein product: CAGSGRGTSVQETQYF.

In this sample, this clonotype turned up a few times. The chain couples TRBV18 to TRBJ2-5; 10 nucleotides line up with TRBD2. This CDR3 has 16 residues. CDR1 and CDR2 from the germline V gene are KGHSH and LQKENI. V gave up 5 bases and J gave up 11 bases; unmatched junction bases: 17. The DNA for the CDR3 is TGTGCCAGCTCAGTCGGTCTAAGGACTAGCGGAGAAACGCAGTACTTC. It codes for CASSVGLRTSGETQYF.

The rearrangement links TRBV6-2 or TRBV6-3 to TRBJ1-4; tentatively, D is TRBD1 (5 bases). The CDR3 length is 15 residues. Germline CDR1 and CDR2: MNHEY and SVGEGT. Trimming stripped 5 bases from V and 3 bases from J, with 13 bases between. In DNA, the CDR3 is TGTGCCAGCAGTGGGCAGGGTATGGCTAATGAAAAACTGTTTTTT. Its protein product is CASSGQGMANEKLFF.

The CDR3 region has the DNA TGTGCCAGCAGCCAAACAGCGGGGGGATACAATGAGCAGTTCTTC. It encodes CASSQTAGGYNEQFF. V usage is TRBV7-2 and J usage is TRBJ2-1, with 9 positions matching TRBD2. With 5 bases clipped from V and 4 bases from J, the junction kept 6 bases outside the gene matches. Germline values: CDR1 SGHTA, CDR2 FQGNSA. The CDR3 covers 15 residues.

Only a few counts were recorded for this clonotype. The V call is TRBV6-1, the J call TRBJ1-6; possibly TRBD1 for D (6 bases). This CDR3 is built from 17 residues. CDR1 and CDR2 from the germline V gene are MNHNS and SASEGT. V lost 5 bases and J 1 base, leaving 15 bases between the germline ends. CDR3 sequence: CASSYGTGWSYNSPLHF. The DNA for the CDR3 is TGTGCCAGCAGTTACGGTACAGGGTGGTCCTATAATTCACCCCTCCACTTT.

This clonotype was seen ten or more times. This chain links TRBV20-1 with TRBJ2-7; no reliable D call. CDR1 DFQATT and CDR2 SNEGSKA come from the germline V gene (reference sequence). CDR3 length: 13 residues. V was pared by 6 bases and J by 2 bases, with 14 bases between. The CDR3 region is CSACRSTTYEQYF. DNA of the CDR3: TGCAGTGCCTGCAGGTCGACGACCTACGAGCAGTACTTC.